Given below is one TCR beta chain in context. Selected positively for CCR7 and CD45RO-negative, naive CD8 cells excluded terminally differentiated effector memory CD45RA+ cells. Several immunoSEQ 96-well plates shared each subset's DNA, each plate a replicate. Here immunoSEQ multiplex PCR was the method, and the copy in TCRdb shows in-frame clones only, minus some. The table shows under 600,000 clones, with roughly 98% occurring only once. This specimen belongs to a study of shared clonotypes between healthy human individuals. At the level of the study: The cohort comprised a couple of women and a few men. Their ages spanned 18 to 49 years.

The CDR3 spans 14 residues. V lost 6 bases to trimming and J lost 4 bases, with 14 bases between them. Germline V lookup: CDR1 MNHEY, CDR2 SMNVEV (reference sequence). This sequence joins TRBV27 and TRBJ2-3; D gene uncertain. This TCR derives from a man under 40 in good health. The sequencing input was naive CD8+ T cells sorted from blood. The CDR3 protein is CASSLLGGADTQYF. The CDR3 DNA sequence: TGTGCCAGCAGCCTCCTAGGTGGAGCAGATACGCAGTATTTT.